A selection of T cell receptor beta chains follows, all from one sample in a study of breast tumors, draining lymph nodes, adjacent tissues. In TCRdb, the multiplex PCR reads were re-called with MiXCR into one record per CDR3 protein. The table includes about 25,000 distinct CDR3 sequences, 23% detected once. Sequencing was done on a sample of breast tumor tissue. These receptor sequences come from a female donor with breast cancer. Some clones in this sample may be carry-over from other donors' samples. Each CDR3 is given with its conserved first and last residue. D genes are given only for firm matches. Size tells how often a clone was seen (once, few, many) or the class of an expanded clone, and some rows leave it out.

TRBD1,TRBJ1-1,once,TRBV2,TGTGCCAGCAATCAGGGGGAAAACACTGAAGCTTTCTTT,CASNQGENTEAFF
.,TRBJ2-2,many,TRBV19,TGTGCCAGTAGTATACAGGGGACCGCGAACACCGGGGAGCTGTTTTTT,CASSIQGTANTGELFF
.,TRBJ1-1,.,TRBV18,TGTGCCAGCTCACCGATCCTCGTGAACACTGAAGCTTTCTTT,CASSPILVNTEAFF
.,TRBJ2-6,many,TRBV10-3,TGTGCCATCAGTGGCTCGGTGCAGGTTAGCTCTGGGGCCAACGTCCTGACTTTC,CAISGSVQVSSGANVLTF
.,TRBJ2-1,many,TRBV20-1,TGCAGTGCTAGTCCGGCGATAGTCTACAATGAGCAGTTCTTC,CSASPAIVYNEQFF
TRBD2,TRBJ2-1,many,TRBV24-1,TGTGCCACCAGTGCCCGGGGGGGCGTTGGCTACAATGAGCAGTTCTTC,CATSARGGVGYNEQFF
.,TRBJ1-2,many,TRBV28,TGTGCCAGCAGTTTATACAAGGGCTATGGCTACACCTTC,CASSLYKGYGYTF
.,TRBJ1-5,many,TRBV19,TGTGCCAGTACGCCTACAGGGATGAGGGGCAATCAGCCCCAGCATTTT,CASTPTGMRGNQPQHF
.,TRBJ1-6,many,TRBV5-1,TGCGCCAGCAGCTTTTGGGGGTATCTGGATTCACCCCTCCACTTT,CASSFWGYLDSPLHF
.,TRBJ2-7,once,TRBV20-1,TGCAGTGCTAGAGGTAAGGGCAGGCAGTACGAGCAGTACTTC,CSARGKGRQYEQYF
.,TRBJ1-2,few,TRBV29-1,TGCAGCGTTGATTGGCAGGGCGGTGGCTACACCTTC,CSVDWQGGGYTF
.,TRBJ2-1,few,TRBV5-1,TGCGCCAGCAGCTCCGGACTGACGGGCTCCTACAATGAGCAGTTCTTC,CASSSGLTGSYNEQFF
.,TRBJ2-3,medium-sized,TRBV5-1,TGCGCCAGCAGCTTGGAACAGGAGGCAGATACGCAGTATTTT,CASSLEQEADTQYF
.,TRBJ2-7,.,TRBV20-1,TGCAGTGCTAGCGGGAGACCCAAGGCCTACGAGCAGTACTTC,CSASGRPKAYEQYF
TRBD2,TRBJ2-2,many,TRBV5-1,TGCGCCAGCAGCTTGGTTCCGGGAGGAACCGGGGAGCTGTTTTTT,CASSLVPGGTGELFF
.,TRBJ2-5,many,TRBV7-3,TGTGCCAGCAGCTTGGGGAACCAAGAGACCCAGTACTTC,CASSLGNQETQYF
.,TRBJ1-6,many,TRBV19,TGTGCCAGTAGTGTCGGCGGAGGAGGCTACGGTGTAACCCTCCACTTT,CASSVGGGGYGVTLHF
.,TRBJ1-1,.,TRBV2,TGTGCCAGCACAAATTTACAGGGGAACACTGAAGCTTTCTTT,CASTNLQGNTEAFF
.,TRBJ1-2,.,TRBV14,TGTGCCAGCAGCCAACGAGGGATCAATGGCCACACCTTC,CASSQRGINGHTF
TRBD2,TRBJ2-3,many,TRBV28,TGTGCCAGCAATCCGGGGGGGCTAGCGGGAGTGGGAACAGATACGCAGTATTTT,CASNPGGLAGVGTDTQYF
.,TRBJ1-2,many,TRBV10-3,TGTGCCATCAGCTTAGAGGACAGAATCGTTTATGGCTACACCTTC,CAISLEDRIVYGYTF
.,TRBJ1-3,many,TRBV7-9,TGTGCCAGCAGCTTAGCCATAGGGCAAGGAAACACCATATATTTT,CASSLAIGQGNTIYF
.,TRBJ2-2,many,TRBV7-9,TGTGCCAGCAGCTGGGGGGCAGGGGCTAACACCGGGGAGCTGTTTTTT,CASSWGAGANTGELFF
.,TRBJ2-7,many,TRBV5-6,TGTGCCAGCAGCTTGGGGGTGGGCTCGAGCGAGCAGTACTTC,CASSLGVGSSEQYF
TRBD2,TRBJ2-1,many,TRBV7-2,TGTGCCAGCAGCGAAACTAGCGGGAGAGTCGGTGAGCAGTTCTTC,CASSETSGRVGEQFF
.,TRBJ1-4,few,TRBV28,TGTGCCAGCAGTTTAGCTGGGGGGGGTATAGGGGAAAAACTGTTTTTT,CASSLAGGGIGEKLFF
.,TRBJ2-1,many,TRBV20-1,TGCAGTGCTAACCGACTAGGAGGGGCCAGTGACAATGAGCAGTTCTTC,CSANRLGGASDNEQFF
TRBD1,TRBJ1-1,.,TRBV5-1,TGCGCCAGCAGCTTAGACAGGGCCATACGGGCTTTCTTT,CASSLDRAIRAFF
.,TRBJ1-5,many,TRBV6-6,TGTGCCAGCAGTTACTCGATTAGAGGGGAACAGCCCCAGCATTTT,CASSYSIRGEQPQHF
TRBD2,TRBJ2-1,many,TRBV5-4,TGTGCCAGCAGCTTGGCCCTAGCGGGAGGTTCCTACAATGAGCAGTTCTTC,CASSLALAGGSYNEQFF
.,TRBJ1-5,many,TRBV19,TGTGCCATCCAGGGTGGTAGCAATCAGCCCCAGCATTTT,CAIQGGSNQPQHF
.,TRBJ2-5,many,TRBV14,TGTGCCAGCAGCCAATTTGACAGGACGGCGGAGACCCAGTACTTC,CASSQFDRTAETQYF
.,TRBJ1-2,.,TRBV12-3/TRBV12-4,TGTGCCAACAGCCCGCCCTTGACCTATAGCTACACCTTC,CANSPPLTYSYTF
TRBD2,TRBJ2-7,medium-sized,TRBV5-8,TGTGCCAGCAGCCGCGGGAGCGGGAGGGTCTACGAGCAGTACTTC,CASSRGSGRVYEQYF
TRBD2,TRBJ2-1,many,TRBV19,TGTGCCAGTAGTATTCGGGGTAGCGGGTTGAACAATGAGCAGTTCTTC,CASSIRGSGLNNEQFF
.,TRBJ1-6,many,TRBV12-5,TGTGCTAGTGGTTCTCTAGGGGGAACACCCCTCCACTTT,CASGSLGGTPLHF
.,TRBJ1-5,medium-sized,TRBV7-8,TGTGCCAGCAGCCCCGGGGACCACCATCAGCCCCAGCATTTT,CASSPGDHHQPQHF
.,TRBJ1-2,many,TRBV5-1,TGCGCCAGCAGCTTGGATGGGGCCCGCGCGTATGGCTACACCTTC,CASSLDGARAYGYTF
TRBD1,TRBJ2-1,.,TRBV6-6,TGTGCCAGCAGAACCGAGGGGGCGGTCAATGAGCAGTTCTTC,CASRTEGAVNEQFF
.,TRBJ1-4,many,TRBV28,TGTGCCAGCAGTGACAGGACAACTAATGAAAAACTGTTTTTT,CASSDRTTNEKLFF
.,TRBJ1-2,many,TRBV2,TGTGCCAGCAGCGGAGGACAAAACTATGGCTACACCTTC,CASSGGQNYGYTF
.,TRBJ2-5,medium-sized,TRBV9,TGTGCCAGCAGCGTAGCAGGAGGGGGCCTGGAGACCCAGTACTTC,CASSVAGGGLETQYF
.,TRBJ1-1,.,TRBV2,TGTGCCAGCAGTGGGACAAGCTTGAACACTGAAGCTTTCTTT,CASSGTSLNTEAFF